Listed here are 7 T cell receptor beta chains from one sample, sequenced in a study of tumor-infiltrating lymphocytes in primary liver carcinoma. Taking about 18-31 mg of unsorted bulk tissue, the authors co-extracted RNA and DNA. Researchers generated TCR beta cDNA from approximately 0.55 ug of total RNA, relying on a constant-region primer. Three nested multiplex PCR rounds, a slightly modified ARM-PCR method, built the TCR beta libraries. TRBV1-TRBV30 forward primers paired with a C-beta reverse primer drove the first two PCR rounds, approximately 11 cycles each. TCRdb independently ran MiXCR on the multiplex PCR reads; one entry per CDR3 protein. The repertoire has tens of thousands of distinct CDR3 sequences, 70% to 75% of them found once; the top ten carry around 30%. Sequenced input: liver tumor tissue from sampling region 3. Described subset: tumor region T3, left-lateral pole. These receptors were collected from a man aged 35 to 55 with primary liver carcinoma and hepatitis B virus infection.

Concerning this clonotype: No conserved phenylalanine or tryptophan ends this CDR3, so it is likely a read error. The chain is built from TRBV14 and TRBJ1-2, with D uncertain. Looked up from germline, CDR1 is SGHDN and CDR2 is FVKESK. The CDR3 length is 12 residues. V was cut by 1 base and J by 11 bases, with 11 bases left in between. The CDR3 DNA follows: TGTGCCAGCAGCCAAGTGGGATTAGGTTACACCCTC. Translation gives CASSQVGLGYTL.

The chain recombines TRBV29-1 with TRBJ2-1; D is tentatively TRBD1 or TRBD2 (5 bases each). This CDR3 has 16 residues. V was pared by 4 bases and J by 14 bases, with 30 bases between. Germline CDR1 SQVTM, CDR2 ANQGSEA. The CDR3 sequence: CSVALLDSRSYNEEFF. The DNA for the CDR3 is TGCAGCGTTGCCCTACTAGACAGTCGCTCCTACAACGAGGAGTTCTTC.

The chain has TRBV5-1 and TRBJ1-1; the D is unclear. Germline V CDR1 and CDR2: SGHRS, YFSETQ. The V end was cut by 3 bases, the J end by 6 bases, with 30 bases between. The CDR3 totals 19 residues. CDR3 loop: CASSSPKDLNELKLPEAFF. The CDR3, as DNA: TGCGCCAGCAGCTCCCCGAAGGATTTGAACGAGCTGAAACTCCCTGAAGCTTTCTTT.

Concerning this clonotype itself: An end of the junction differs from the germline gene, which may be a read error. In nucleotides, the CDR3 is TGCGCCAGCAGCCAAGGACAGGGAACCCGGGAGCCGTTTTTT. This codes for CASSQGQGTREPFF. V and J are TRBV4-1 and TRBJ2-2, with TRBD1 as a possible D gene (7 bases). Germline CDR1 is MGHRA and CDR2 is YSYEKL. The CDR3 runs to 14 residues.

In this sample, this clonotype turned up a few times. The CDR3 does not close with the conserved phenylalanine or tryptophan, likely indicating a read error. The rearrangement joins TRBV29-1 to TRBJ2-7; 7 nucleotides line up with TRBD2. Trimming took 2 bases from V and 5 from J; bases not matched to a gene: 21. The CDR3 runs 18 residues. Germline V gene sequence: CDR1 SQVTM, CDR2 ANQGSEA. The DNA of the CDR3 is TGCAGCGTTGAAAGTCGCGGGAGAATTACTGGCGTGGAGGACGAGCAGTACTTA. The encoded protein is CSVESRGRITGVEDEQYL.

This clonotype appeared a single time. This likely comes from a read error, as the CDR3 has no conserved phenylalanine or tryptophan at its end. The gene calls are TRBV7-3 and TRBJ1-1; a possible D gene is TRBD1 (5 bases). Germline CDR1 and CDR2: SGHTA and FQGTGA. Trimming cost V 6 bases and J 4 bases, with 12 bases left between them. The CDR3 has 13 residues. The chain's CDR3 is CASRLTVITEAFI. The CDR3 nucleotides read TGTGCCAGCAGATTGACAGTGATCACTGAAGCTTTCATT.

Concerning this clonotype itself: Because the CDR3 is missing its conserved closing phenylalanine or tryptophan, this is likely a read error. The chain carries TRBV11-2 and TRBJ2-1, with 10 bases matching TRBD1. The CDR3 consists of 14 residues. CDR1 is SGHAT and CDR2 is FQNNGV in the germline V gene. This CDR3 is CVSSGTGAYNEQFL. The DNA of the CDR3 is TGTGTCAGCAGCGGGACAGGGGCTTACAATGAGCAGTTCTTG.